This TCR beta chain came from a study of regulatory T cells in long-lasting Graves disease (dated by TCRdb to about 2021). In the study overall: Patients with newly diagnosed Graves' disease had been on antithyroid drugs for under 3 months. This study used TCR sequencing and RNA sequencing of peripheral blood to compare persistent Graves' disease patients against newly diagnosed Graves' disease patients. A total of roughly 35 samples underwent TCR sequencing, from roughly 13 patients with persistent Graves' disease and around 20 patients with newly diagnosed Graves' disease. The study took place in China and was registered as a clinical trial. What the authors observed across the whole study: A larger number of public clonotypes was shared among persistent patients (approximately 2,500) than among newly diagnosed patients (around 870). As a limitation, the authors acknowledged that the small sample size may reduce accuracy. Sequencing and analysis were limited to the TCR beta chain. TRBV28, TRBJ1-2 and TRBJ2-5 were preferentially used in persistent disease, while TRBV20-1 and TRBJ2-1 were favored in newly diagnosed disease. Lower TCR Shannon entropy and fewer highly expanded clones were observed in persistent Graves' disease patients than in newly diagnosed patients, which suggested clonal expansion. Because the primary lesion, thyroid tissue, could not be accessed, the study looked at peripheral blood alone.

Germline trimming amounts to 6 bases on V and 0 bases on J, with 7 as the count of junction bases outside the gene matches. The CDR3 has 16 amino acids, counting the end cysteine and phenylalanine. The entry retains the CDR3 DNA only, 48 bases that are in frame from base 1. Comments on this clonotype: There is no known antigen for this receptor. Within one base of it there is no much larger clone, and no base qualities were kept.

Explained via the paper, the time point label denotes: newly diagnosed GD, antithyroid drugs for less than 3 months. RNA was extracted from PBMCs in TRIzol for both TCR sequencing and RNA sequencing. The diagnosis of Graves' disease followed American Thyroid Association guidelines. Recruitment of patients was carried out at an endocrinology department in Xi'an, China. Each patient gave 8.5 to 9.5 milliliters of peripheral blood, collected in an EDTA anticoagulant tube. PBMCs were isolated by Ficoll Paque Plus density gradient separation without further T cell sorting. An Agilent 2100 Bioanalyzer and agarose gel were used to check RNA quality, while a NanoDrop 2000 measured RNA concentration. The library was made by multiplex PCR. Reads for this sample came from an Illumina HiSeq 4000. To build TCR beta libraries, CDR3 regions were amplified by Arm-PCR using iRepertoire HTBI primers. Gel purification was performed on PCR products prior to sequencing. The original pipeline was this. A total of some 60 TRBV and 14 TRBJ segments were identified across samples and were used for gene usage analysis of CDR3 amino acid clonotypes. Filtered high-quality paired reads were merged into contigs using COPE and FqMerger. Contigs were aligned with BLAST to IMGT TRBV, TRBD and TRBJ reference genes, and CDR3 was defined per IMGT. Any clonotype with a frequency above 0.1% was classified as a highly expanded clone. Shannon entropy was used to measure repertoire diversity, and the Gini coefficient was used to measure V-J evenness. Public clonotypes were defined as clonotypes shared by more than one individual. TCRdb trimmed public reads at Q25 via fastp, called clones via MiXCR and kept in-frame beta chains. Identical CDR3 protein sequences are pooled into one entry, listed with their most common genes and DNA. The V and J calls, along with clone size, are taken from TCRdb and not from the paper's own processing. This sample lists around 250,000 distinct CDR3 sequences; around 20% were detected once. The ten most abundant clones make up about 15% of the sample.

This clonotype originated in a female donor with Graves disease. Here the chain combines TRBV12-3 or TRBV12-4 and TRBJ2-1, with 8 bases in between that match TRBD2. Sequencing was performed on peripheral blood mononuclear cells (PBMCs), taken at new diagnosis, from a patient treated with antithyroid drugs. The DNA sequence is TGTGCCAGCAGCCCTAGCGGGCTTGACTCCTACAATGAGCAGTTCTTC. Protein translation: CASSPSGLDSYNEQFF.